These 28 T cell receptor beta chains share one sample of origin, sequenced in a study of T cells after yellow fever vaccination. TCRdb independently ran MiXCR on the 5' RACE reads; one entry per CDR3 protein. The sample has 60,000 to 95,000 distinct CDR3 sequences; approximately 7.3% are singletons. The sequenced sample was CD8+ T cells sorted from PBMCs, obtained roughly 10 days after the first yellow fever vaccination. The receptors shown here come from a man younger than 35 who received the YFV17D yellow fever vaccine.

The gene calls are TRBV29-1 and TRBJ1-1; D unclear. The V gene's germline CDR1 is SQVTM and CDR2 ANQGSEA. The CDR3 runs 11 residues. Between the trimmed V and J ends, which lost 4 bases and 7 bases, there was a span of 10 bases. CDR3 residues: CSVARSIEAFF. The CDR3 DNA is TGCAGCGTTGCTCGGTCGATTGAAGCTTTCTTT.

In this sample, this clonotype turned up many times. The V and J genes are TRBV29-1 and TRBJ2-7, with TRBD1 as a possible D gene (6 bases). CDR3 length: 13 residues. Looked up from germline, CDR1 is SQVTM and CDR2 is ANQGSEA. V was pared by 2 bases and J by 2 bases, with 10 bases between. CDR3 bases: TGCAGCGTTGAACTGGGGGCCCCCTACGAGCAGTACTTC. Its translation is CSVELGAPYEQYF.

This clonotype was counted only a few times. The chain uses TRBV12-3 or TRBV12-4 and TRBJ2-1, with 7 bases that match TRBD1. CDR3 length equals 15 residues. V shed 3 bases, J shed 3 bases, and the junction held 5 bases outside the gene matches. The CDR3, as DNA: TGTGCCAGCAGTTTTCAGCAGGGGGACTACAATGAGCAGTTCTTC. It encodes CASSFQQGDYNEQFF.

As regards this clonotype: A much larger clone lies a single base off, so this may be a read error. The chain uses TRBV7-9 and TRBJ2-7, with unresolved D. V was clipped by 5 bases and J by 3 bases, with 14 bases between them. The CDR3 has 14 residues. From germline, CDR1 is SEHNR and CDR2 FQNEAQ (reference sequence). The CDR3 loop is CASSISIGNYEQYV. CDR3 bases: TGTGCCAGCAGCATCTCGATAGGGAACTACGAGCAGTACGTC.

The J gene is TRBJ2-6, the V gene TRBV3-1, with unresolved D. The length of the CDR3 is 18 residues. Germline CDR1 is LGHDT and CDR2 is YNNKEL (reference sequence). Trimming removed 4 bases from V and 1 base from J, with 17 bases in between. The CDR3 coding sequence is TGTGCCAGCAGCCCCTGGACCGGTGAAATTTCTGGGGCCAACGTCCTGACTTTC. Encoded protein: CASSPWTGEISGANVLTF.

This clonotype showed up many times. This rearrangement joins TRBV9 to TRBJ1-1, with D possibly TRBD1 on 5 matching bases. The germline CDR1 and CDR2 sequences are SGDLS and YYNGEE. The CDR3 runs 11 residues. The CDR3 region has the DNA TGTAGGGAGGGGCCCGACACTGAAGCTTTCTTT. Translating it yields CREGPDTEAFF.

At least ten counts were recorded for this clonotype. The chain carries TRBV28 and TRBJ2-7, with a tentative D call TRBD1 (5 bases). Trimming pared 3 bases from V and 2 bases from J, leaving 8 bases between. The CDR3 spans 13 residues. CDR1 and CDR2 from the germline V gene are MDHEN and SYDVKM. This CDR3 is CASSFGRAYEQYV. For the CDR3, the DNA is TGTGCCAGCAGTTTCGGCAGGGCCTACGAGCAGTACGTC.

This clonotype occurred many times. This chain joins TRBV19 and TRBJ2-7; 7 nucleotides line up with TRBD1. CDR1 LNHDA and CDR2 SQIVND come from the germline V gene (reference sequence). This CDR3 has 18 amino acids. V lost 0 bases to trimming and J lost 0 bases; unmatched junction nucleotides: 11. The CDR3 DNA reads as TGTGCCAGTAGTATAGATCGAGGATGTCGGGACAGCTCCTACGAGCAGTACGTC. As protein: CASSIDRGCRDSSYEQYV.

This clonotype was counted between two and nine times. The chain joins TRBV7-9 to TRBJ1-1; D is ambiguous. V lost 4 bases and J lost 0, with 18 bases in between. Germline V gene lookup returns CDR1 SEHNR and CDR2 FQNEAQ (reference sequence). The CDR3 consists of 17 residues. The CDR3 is CASSSSYVGTMNTEAFF. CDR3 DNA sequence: TGTGCCAGCAGCTCTAGTTACGTGGGAACCATGAACACTGAAGCTTTCTTT.

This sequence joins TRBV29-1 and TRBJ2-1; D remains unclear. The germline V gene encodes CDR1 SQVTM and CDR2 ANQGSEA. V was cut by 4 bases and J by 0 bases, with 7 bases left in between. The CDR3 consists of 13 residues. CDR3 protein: CSVGDSSYNEQFF. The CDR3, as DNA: TGCAGCGTTGGGGATAGCTCCTACAATGAGCAGTTCTTC.

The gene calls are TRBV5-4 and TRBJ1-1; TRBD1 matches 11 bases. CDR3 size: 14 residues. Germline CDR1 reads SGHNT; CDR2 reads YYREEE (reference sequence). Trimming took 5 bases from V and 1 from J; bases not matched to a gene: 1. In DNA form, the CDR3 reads TGTGCCAGCAGGGGGACAGGGGGGAACACTGAAGCTTTCTTT. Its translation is CASRGTGGNTEAFF.

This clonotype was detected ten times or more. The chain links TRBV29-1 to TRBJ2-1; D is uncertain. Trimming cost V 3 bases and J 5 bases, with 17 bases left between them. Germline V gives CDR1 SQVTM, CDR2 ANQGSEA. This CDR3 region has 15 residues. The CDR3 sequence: CSVDFALYSDNEQFF. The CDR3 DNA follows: TGCAGCGTTGACTTCGCTTTGTACAGTGACAATGAGCAGTTCTTC.

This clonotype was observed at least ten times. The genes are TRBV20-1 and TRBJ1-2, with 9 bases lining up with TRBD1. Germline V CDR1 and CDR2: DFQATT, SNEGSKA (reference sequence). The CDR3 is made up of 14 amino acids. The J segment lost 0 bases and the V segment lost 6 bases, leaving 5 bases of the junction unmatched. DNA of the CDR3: TGCAGTGCGCCGACAGGGGGAGCTAACTATGGCTACACCTTC. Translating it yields CSAPTGGANYGYTF.

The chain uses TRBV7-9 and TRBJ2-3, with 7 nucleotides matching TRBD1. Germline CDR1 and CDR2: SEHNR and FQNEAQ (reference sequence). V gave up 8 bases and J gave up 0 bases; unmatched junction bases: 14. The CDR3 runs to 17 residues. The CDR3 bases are TGTGCCAGCGGCAGGTCGGGACAGATAATTAGCACAGATACGCAGTATTTT. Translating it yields CASGRSGQIISTDTQYF.

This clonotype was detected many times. CDR3 amino acids: CASSGSGLTYTDTQYF. The DNA of the CDR3 is TGTGCCAGCAGTGGGTCGGGACTCACGTACACAGATACGCAGTATTTT. The gene calls are TRBV12-3 or TRBV12-4 and TRBJ2-3, with D tentatively TRBD2 (6 bases). V was clipped by 5 bases and J by 2 bases, with 17 bases between them. The CDR3 is 16 residues long.

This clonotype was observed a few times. In DNA, the CDR3 is TGTGCCAGCAGCTCAACAGGGGGCGCAAGATTGACTGAAGCTTTCTTT. The encoded protein is CASSSTGGARLTEAFF. This sequence joins TRBV7-2 and TRBJ1-1; the match to TRBD1 covers 9 bases. CDR1 and CDR2 (germline): SGHTA, FQGNSA. This CDR3 region has 16 residues. V trimming: 4 bases; J trimming: 5 bases; junction bases outside the gene matches: 11.

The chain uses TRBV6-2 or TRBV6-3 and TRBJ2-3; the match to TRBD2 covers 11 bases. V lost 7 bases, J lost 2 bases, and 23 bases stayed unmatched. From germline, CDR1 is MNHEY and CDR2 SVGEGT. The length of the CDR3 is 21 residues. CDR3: CASTLPSTSGDHKSDTDTQYF. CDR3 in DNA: TGTGCCAGCACCCTCCCGTCGACTAGCGGGGACCACAAGTCCGACACAGATACGCAGTATTTT.

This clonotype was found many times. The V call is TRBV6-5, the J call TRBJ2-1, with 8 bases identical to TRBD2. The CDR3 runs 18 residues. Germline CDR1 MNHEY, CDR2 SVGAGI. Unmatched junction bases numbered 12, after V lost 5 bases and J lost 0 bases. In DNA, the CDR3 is TGTGCCAGCAGTCTCCTAGCGGGCCAACCGAGCTCCTACAATGAGCAGTTCTTC. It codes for CASSLLAGQPSSYNEQFF.

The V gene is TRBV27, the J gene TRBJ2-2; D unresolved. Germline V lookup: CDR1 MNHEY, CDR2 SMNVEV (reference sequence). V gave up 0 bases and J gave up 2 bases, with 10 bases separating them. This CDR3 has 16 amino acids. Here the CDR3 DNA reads TGTGCCAGCAGTTTATCTGGGGTCGGTAACACCGGGGAGCTGTTTTTT. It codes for CASSLSGVGNTGELFF.

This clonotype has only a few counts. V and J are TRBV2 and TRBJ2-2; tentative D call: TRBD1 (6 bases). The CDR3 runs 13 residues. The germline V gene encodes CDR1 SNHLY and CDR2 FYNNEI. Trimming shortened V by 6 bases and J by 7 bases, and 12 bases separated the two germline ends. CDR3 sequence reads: CASRLAGVGELFF. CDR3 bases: TGTGCCAGCAGATTGGCAGGGGTCGGGGAGCTGTTTTTT.

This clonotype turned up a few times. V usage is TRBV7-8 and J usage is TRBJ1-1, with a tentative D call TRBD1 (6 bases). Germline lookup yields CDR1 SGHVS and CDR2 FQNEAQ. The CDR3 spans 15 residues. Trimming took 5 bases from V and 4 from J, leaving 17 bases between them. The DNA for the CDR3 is TGTGCCAGCAGCGCGCCGGGACAAAAGCCCACTGAAGCTTTCTTT. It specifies CASSAPGQKPTEAFF.

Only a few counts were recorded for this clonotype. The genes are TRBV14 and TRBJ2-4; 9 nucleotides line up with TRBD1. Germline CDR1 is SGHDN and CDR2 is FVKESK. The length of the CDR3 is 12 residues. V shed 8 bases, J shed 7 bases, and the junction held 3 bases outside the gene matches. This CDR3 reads CASSGTGNIQYF. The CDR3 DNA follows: TGTGCCAGCTCCGGGACAGGGAACATTCAGTACTTC.

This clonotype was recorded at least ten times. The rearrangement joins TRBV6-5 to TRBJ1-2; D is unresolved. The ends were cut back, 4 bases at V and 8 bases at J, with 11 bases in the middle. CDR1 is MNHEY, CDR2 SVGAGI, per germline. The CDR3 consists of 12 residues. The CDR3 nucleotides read TGTGCCAGCAGTTTTAGGGTGGGAGGCTACACCTTC. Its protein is CASSFRVGGYTF.

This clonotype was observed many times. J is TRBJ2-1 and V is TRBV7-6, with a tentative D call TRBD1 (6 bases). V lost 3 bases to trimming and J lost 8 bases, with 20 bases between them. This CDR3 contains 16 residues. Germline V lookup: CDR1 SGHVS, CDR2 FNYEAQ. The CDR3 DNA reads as TGTGCCAGCAGCTTTTTAATACAGGGTAGTGAGGATGAGCAGTTCTTC. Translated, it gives CASSFLIQGSEDEQFF.

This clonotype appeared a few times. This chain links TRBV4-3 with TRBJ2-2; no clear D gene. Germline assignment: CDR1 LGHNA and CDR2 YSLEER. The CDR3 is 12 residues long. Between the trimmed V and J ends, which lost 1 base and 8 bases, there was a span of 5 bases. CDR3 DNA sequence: TGCGCCAGCAGCCAAGCGGGTGGGGAGCTGTTTTTT. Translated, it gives CASSQAGGELFF.

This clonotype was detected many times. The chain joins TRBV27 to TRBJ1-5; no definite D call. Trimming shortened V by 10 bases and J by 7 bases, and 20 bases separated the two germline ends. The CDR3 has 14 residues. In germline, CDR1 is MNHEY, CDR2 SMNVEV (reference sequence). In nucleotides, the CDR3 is TGTGCCACGAAGTCGTCGGGAGTTGAACAGCCCCAGCATTTT. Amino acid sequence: CATKSSGVEQPQHF.

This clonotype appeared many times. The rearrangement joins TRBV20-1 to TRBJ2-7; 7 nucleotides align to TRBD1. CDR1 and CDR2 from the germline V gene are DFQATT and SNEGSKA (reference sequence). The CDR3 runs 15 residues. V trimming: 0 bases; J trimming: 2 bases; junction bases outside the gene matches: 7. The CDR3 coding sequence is TGCAGTGCTAGAGAGCCCAACAGGGGCCCCTACGAGCAGTACTTC. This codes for CSAREPNRGPYEQYF.

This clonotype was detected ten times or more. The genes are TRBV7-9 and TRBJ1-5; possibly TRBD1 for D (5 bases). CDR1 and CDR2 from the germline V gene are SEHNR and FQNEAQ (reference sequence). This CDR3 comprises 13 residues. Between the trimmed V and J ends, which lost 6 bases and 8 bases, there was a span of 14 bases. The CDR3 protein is CASSDSALEPQHF. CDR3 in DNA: TGTGCCAGCAGTGACAGCGCCCTGGAGCCCCAGCATTTT.